Each of the 30 T cell receptor beta chains below was sequenced from the same sample in a study of T cells in localized non-small cell lung cancer. Assay: immunoSEQ multiplex PCR; the TCRdb copy retains only in-frame clones and omits some. The sample has about 79,000 clones; 84% are singletons. The sequencing used peripheral blood, collected before any cancer treatment. The source is a female donor at least 60 years old with stage I lung adenocarcinoma.

V gene TRBV19 combines with J gene TRBJ1-1; 7 bases align to TRBD1. The V gene end was trimmed by 7 bases and the J gene end by 7 bases; junction bases not matched to a gene: 12. The CDR3 is 14 amino acids. The germline V gene encodes CDR1 LNHDA and CDR2 SQIVND (reference sequence). The CDR3 nucleotides read TGTGCCAGTACCTCAGGGGGGCTTTCACGTGAAGCTTTCTTT. Its translation is CASTSGGLSREAFF.

The sample holds a few counts of this clone. J is TRBJ1-6 and V is TRBV5-1; D call uncertain. Trimming pared 2 bases from V and 5 bases from J, leaving 14 bases between. The germline V gene has CDR1 SGHRS and CDR2 YFSETQ. The CDR3 spans 16 residues. CDR3 DNA sequence: TGCGCCAGCAGCTTAGGGTATTCGGTCAATAATTCACCCCTCCACTTT. It yields the protein CASSLGYSVNNSPLHF.

The gene calls are TRBV15 and TRBJ2-3; 8 nucleotides line up with TRBD2. Unmatched junction bases numbered 5, after V lost 3 bases and J lost 0 bases. CDR1 and CDR2 (germline): LNHNV, YYDKDF (reference sequence). The CDR3 is 16 residues long. CDR3 protein: CATSRRLAPSTDTQYF. The CDR3 nucleotides are TGTGCCACCAGCAGGCGACTAGCGCCAAGCACAGATACGCAGTATTTT.

The chain combines TRBV7-2 with TRBJ2-7, with TRBD2 identical over 8 bases. Germline V gene lookup returns CDR1 SGHTA and CDR2 FQGNSA. The CDR3 is 15 amino acids. J was trimmed by 2 bases and V by 1 base; bases with no gene match: 4. The CDR3: CASSLDGTSTYEQYF. CDR3 sequence (DNA): TGTGCCAGCAGCTTAGATGGGACTAGTACCTACGAGCAGTACTTC.

The gene calls are TRBV13 and TRBJ2-2, with TRBD2 identical over 7 bases. With 4 bases clipped from V and 1 base from J, the junction kept 6 bases outside the gene matches. CDR3 length: 16 residues. Germline V lookup: CDR1 PRHDT, CDR2 FYEKMQ (reference sequence). In nucleotides, the CDR3 is TGTGCCAGCAGCTCTAAGCGGGATTGGAACACCGGGGAGCTGTTTTTT. This sequence encodes CASSSKRDWNTGELFF.

CDR3 in DNA: TGTGCCAGCTCACCGGGACCCACCACAGATACGCAGTATTTT. Translation: CASSPGPTTDTQYF. The V call is TRBV18, the J call TRBJ2-3; D is tentatively TRBD1 or TRBD2 (5 bases each). CDR1 is KGHSH, CDR2 LQKENI, per germline. This CDR3 comprises 14 residues. V was trimmed by 3 bases and J by 2 bases, leaving 9 bases between them.

This sequence joins TRBV2 and TRBJ1-1, with D perhaps TRBD1 (5 bases). The germline CDR1 and CDR2 sequences are SNHLY and FYNNEI. The ends were cut back, 2 bases at V and 6 bases at J, with 16 bases in the middle. CDR3 length equals 15 residues. CDR3 DNA sequence: TGTGCCAGCAGTGAATCGCCCCGGGGCTCCGCTGAAGCTTTCTTT. Translation: CASSESPRGSAEAFF.

This sequence joins TRBV28 and TRBJ2-1; 7 nucleotides align to TRBD1. CDR3 length: 16 residues. Germline-derived CDR1 and CDR2 are MDHEN and SYDVKM. The ends lost 5 bases at V and 1 base at J; junction bases unmatched: 8. CDR3 nucleotides: TGTGCCAGCAGTCAATCCACAGGGGTTTCCTACAATGAGCAGTTCTTC. Translated, it gives CASSQSTGVSYNEQFF.

The chain employs TRBV6-5 and TRBJ1-1; D ambiguous. Looked up from germline, CDR1 is MNHEY and CDR2 is SVGAGI. CDR3 length: 14 amino acids. The ends were cut back, 5 bases at V and 0 bases at J, with 10 bases in the middle. For the CDR3, the DNA is TGTGCCAGCAGTAGTGTCAACTTGAACACTGAAGCTTTCTTT. Protein product: CASSSVNLNTEAFF.

The chain employs TRBV5-5 and TRBJ2-1, with 9 bases matching TRBD1. Germline V lookup: CDR1 SGHKS, CDR2 YYEKEE (reference sequence). V was pared by 0 bases and J by 0 bases, with 7 bases of the junction left unmatched. The CDR3 is 18 amino acids. The CDR3, as DNA: TGTGCCAGCAGCTTGGAGGGGACAGGGCTAAGCTCCTACAATGAGCAGTTCTTC. This gives the protein CASSLEGTGLSSYNEQFF.

The chain couples TRBV29-1 to TRBJ1-2, with TRBD1 as a possible D gene (5 bases). Between the trimmed V and J ends, which lost 6 bases and 3 bases, there was a span of 11 bases. Germline V gene data show CDR1 as SQVTM and CDR2 as ANQGSEA. This CDR3 contains 12 residues. The DNA for the CDR3 is TGCAGCGTCGCCGGGACGGACTATGGCTACACCTTC. It yields the protein CSVAGTDYGYTF.

The chain couples TRBV18 to TRBJ1-6; 7 bases map to TRBD1. Germline V gives CDR1 KGHSH, CDR2 LQKENI. This CDR3 has 14 amino acids. The ends lost 6 bases at V and 9 bases at J; junction bases unmatched: 8. CDR3 amino acids: CASSPGQNVSPLHF. CDR3 coding DNA: TGTGCCAGCTCGCCGGGACAGAACGTTTCACCCCTCCACTTT. The variable domain in full, completed from reference TRBV18 and TRBJ1-6, reads NAGVMQNPRHLVRRRGQEARLRCSPMKGHSHVYWYRQLPEEGLKFMVYLQKENIIDESGMPKERFSAEFPKEGPSILRIQQVVRGDSAAYFCASSPGQNVSPLHFGNGTRLTVT.

The V call is TRBV18, the J call TRBJ2-1; D is possibly TRBD2 (6 bases). The germline V and J ends were trimmed by 2 bases and 6 bases, with 8 bases remaining between them. Germline CDR1 reads KGHSH; CDR2 reads LQKENI. The CDR3 runs 13 residues. CDR3 DNA sequence: TGTGCCAGCTCACCAGGAGGGGTCAATGAGCAGTTCTTC. Translated: CASSPGGVNEQFF.

This chain links TRBV6-1 with TRBJ1-5, with 10 nucleotides matching TRBD1. V gave up 5 bases and J gave up 7 bases; unmatched junction bases: 8. CDR1 is MNHNS and CDR2 is SASEGT in the germline V gene. The CDR3 length is 15 residues. CDR3 coding DNA: TGTGCCAGCAGTACCGGGACAGGGGTAATCCAGCCCCAGCATTTT. Encoded protein: CASSTGTGVIQPQHF.

The J gene is TRBJ2-7, the V gene TRBV7-6, with 9 bases identical to TRBD1. Trimming removed 4 bases from V and 6 bases from J; junction bases left unmatched: 7. Germline V gene sequence: CDR1 SGHVS, CDR2 FNYEAQ. The CDR3 is 14 amino acids. The CDR3 region is CASSSGTGNAEQYF. The CDR3 DNA follows: TGTGCCAGCAGCTCCGGGACAGGGAATGCCGAGCAGTACTTC.

This clone was detected once. This rearrangement joins TRBV7-2 to TRBJ1-5, with D possibly TRBD1 on 6 matching bases. The CDR3 is 15 residues long. The germline V and J ends were trimmed by 5 bases and 6 bases, with 17 bases remaining between them. Per germline, CDR1 SGHTA and CDR2 FQGNSA. The chain's CDR3 is CASSPQGSTAQPQHF. In DNA form, the CDR3 reads TGTGCCAGCAGCCCGCAGGGGTCTACCGCTCAGCCCCAGCATTTT. The complete variable domain, with remaining parts taken from reference TRBV7-2 and TRBJ1-5, reads GAGVSQSPSNKVTEKGKDVELRCDPISGHTALYWYRQSLGQGLEFLIYFQGNSAPDKSGLPSDRFSAERTGGSVSTLTIQRTQQEDSAVYLCASSPQGSTAQPQHFGDGTRLSIL.

V usage is TRBV7-2 and J usage is TRBJ2-1; D is perhaps TRBD1 or TRBD2 (5 bases each). CDR1 is SGHTA and CDR2 is FQGNSA in the germline V gene. V was cut by 5 bases and J by 6 bases, with 14 bases left in between. This CDR3 comprises 14 residues. DNA of the CDR3: TGTGCCAGCAGCACCCGGGACCCCCTCAATGAGCAGTTCTTC. Its translation: CASSTRDPLNEQFF.

The chain joins TRBV19 to TRBJ2-1; D is ambiguous. Trimming removed 3 bases at V and 1 base at J, with 10 bases between. This CDR3 contains 15 residues. Germline assignment: CDR1 LNHDA and CDR2 SQIVND (reference sequence). The CDR3 nucleotides read TGTGCCAGTAGTATTAAGGTCCCTTCCTACAATGAGCAGTTCTTC. Protein: CASSIKVPSYNEQFF.

A few counts support this clone. V gene TRBV7-3 combines with J gene TRBJ2-7; no clear D gene. This CDR3 comprises 10 residues. Looked up from germline, CDR1 is SGHTA and CDR2 is FQGTGA. CDR3 loop: CNTPHGEQYF. The CDR3 coding sequence is TGTAACACCCCGCATGGAGAGCAGTACTTC.

The V and J genes are TRBV6-6 and TRBJ1-1; D gene ambiguous. V lost 6 bases to trimming and J lost 2 bases, with 16 bases between them. Germline CDR1 reads MNHNY; CDR2 reads SVGAGI (reference sequence). The CDR3 is made up of 15 amino acids. The CDR3, as DNA: TGTGCCAGCAGGGCTGTTGGCAGAAGCAACACTGAAGCTTTCTTT. This codes for CASRAVGRSNTEAFF.

This clone was seen only once. This chain connects TRBV2 to TRBJ2-5, with no clear D. The germline V and J ends were trimmed by 6 bases and 7 bases, with 18 bases remaining between them. The germline V gene has CDR1 SNHLY and CDR2 FYNNEI. The CDR3 has 14 residues. The DNA of the CDR3 is TGTGCCAGCAGACTCCGGGTCGAGAGTGGGACCCAGTACTTC. Protein product: CASRLRVESGTQYF.

This clone has only a few counts. The genes are TRBV27 and TRBJ2-5; no firm D call. The CDR3 covers 14 residues. V was cut by 7 bases and J by 7 bases, with 19 bases left in between. The germline V gene has CDR1 MNHEY and CDR2 SMNVEV (reference sequence). CDR3 protein: CASKDTPFFRTQYF. The DNA for the CDR3 is TGTGCCAGCAAAGACACCCCTTTTTTTAGGACCCAGTACTTC.

The V gene is TRBV7-8, the J gene TRBJ2-3; 7 bases are shared with TRBD2. The CDR3 sequence is 17 residues long. Germline V CDR1 and CDR2: SGHVS, FQNEAQ. J gave up 0 bases and V 3 bases, and 9 bases lay outside the gene matches. The DNA of the CDR3 is TGTGCCAGCAGCTTTAGCCCTAGCGGTCGTAGCACAGATACGCAGTATTTT. Its translation: CASSFSPSGRSTDTQYF.

The chain joins TRBV6-1 to TRBJ2-3; 11 bases agree with TRBD2. The CDR3 consists of 18 residues. The J segment lost 4 bases and the V segment lost 2 bases, leaving 11 bases of the junction unmatched. Per germline, CDR1 MNHNS and CDR2 SASEGT. As DNA, the CDR3 is TGTGCCAGCAGTGAAATTCTCGGTAGCGGGGGGGCCCCAGATACGCAGTATTTT. Translating gives CASSEILGSGGAPDTQYF.

V usage is TRBV19 and J usage is TRBJ2-1; D is unresolved. Germline V CDR1 and CDR2: LNHDA, SQIVND (reference sequence). The V end was cut by 2 bases, the J end by 4 bases, with 12 bases between. This CDR3 region has 15 residues. The CDR3 nucleotides read TGTGCCAGTAGTATATTCCCTGGCACATACAATGAGCAGTTCTTC. It specifies CASSIFPGTYNEQFF.

This clone has only one observation. The chain couples TRBV4-1 to TRBJ1-4, with TRBD1 as a possible D gene (5 bases). Germline loops: CDR1 MGHRA, CDR2 YSYEKL. CDR3 length: 16 residues. With 4 bases removed from V and 4 bases from J, the gap between germline ends came to 16 bases. CDR3 residues: CASSLRARGINEKLFF. The CDR3, as DNA: TGCGCCAGCAGCCTTCGGGCCCGGGGGATTAATGAAAAACTGTTTTTT.

The rearrangement joins TRBV7-3 to TRBJ2-7; 8 bases line up with TRBD2. V shed 5 bases and J 7 bases; nucleotides not matched to a gene: 10. The CDR3 length is 14 residues. CDR1 is SGHTA and CDR2 is FQGTGA in the germline V gene. CDR3 in amino acids: CASSPTGGSREQYF. CDR3 in DNA: TGTGCCAGCAGCCCCACGGGGGGGTCGAGGGAGCAGTACTTC.

This rearrangement joins TRBV7-2 to TRBJ1-1; no reliable D call. The length of the CDR3 is 11 residues. The germline V and J ends were trimmed by 2 bases and 14 bases, with 12 bases remaining between them. From germline, CDR1 is SGHTA and CDR2 FQGNSA. For the CDR3, the DNA is TGTGCCAGCAGCTTATCCGGGCTCGCCTTCTTT. It codes for CASSLSGLAFF.

This rearrangement joins TRBV6-5 to TRBJ2-5; unclear D gene. This CDR3 region has 14 residues. Germline lookup yields CDR1 MNHEY and CDR2 SVGAGI. V lost 2 bases and J lost 5, with 12 bases in between. Here the CDR3 reads CASSYALPVETQYF. CDR3 coding DNA: TGTGCCAGCAGTTACGCTCTCCCGGTGGAGACCCAGTACTTC.

The table lists this clone with a few counts. The chain employs TRBV19 and TRBJ2-3; 8 nucleotides agree with TRBD2. CDR1 and CDR2 (germline): LNHDA, SQIVND (reference sequence). This CDR3 is 15 amino acids long. With V trimmed by 3 bases and J by 0 bases, 2 bases remained unmatched. The CDR3 is CASSIVAGSTDTQYF. CDR3 nucleotide sequence: TGTGCCAGTAGTATTGTAGCGGGGAGCACAGATACGCAGTATTTT. The full variable domain, its missing parts supplied by reference TRBV19 and TRBJ2-3, is DGGITQSPKYLFRKEGQNVTLSCEQNLNHDAMYWYRQDPGQGLRLIYYSQIVNDFQKGDIAEGYSVSREKKESFPLTVTSAQKNPTAFYLCASSIVAGSTDTQYFGPGTRLTVL.